This T cell receptor beta chain was profiled in a study of shared clonotypes between healthy human individuals. The wider study: Each donor had three CD4 naive, three CD4 memory, two CD8 naive and one CD8 memory plate.

CD45RO-negative CD8 cells positively selected for CCR7 made up the naive population, which excluded terminally differentiated effector memory CD45RA+ cells. Donors were healthy HIV-negative adults without recently reported acute infections or vaccinations. Some clones are missing from TCRdb's copy, which holds only in-frame ones; the method was immunoSEQ multiplex PCR. The sample lists approximately 2,200,000 clones, under 95% occurring once. Looked up from germline, CDR1 is LNHDA and CDR2 is SQIVND (reference sequence). CDR3 length: 13 residues. J gave up 5 bases and V 11 bases, and 10 bases lay outside the gene matches. Points on this clone: Different DNA sequences within this sample yield the same CDR3.

Sequencing was done on a sample of naive CD8+ T cells from PBMCs. The chain employs TRBV19 and TRBJ2-5; 8 nucleotides agree with TRBD1. The sequence was obtained from a man between 18 and 35 years old in good health. Some clones in this sample may be carry-over from other donors' samples. As DNA, the CDR3 is TGTGCCTCCCGCCCAGGGGGCCAGGAGACCCAGTACTTC. Translating gives CASRPGGQETQYF.